The 23 T cell receptor beta chains below were found in one sample sequenced in a study of T cells in Graves' hyperthyroidism and ophthalmopathy. What was amplified from RNA transcripts were TCR beta CDR3 regions. First-round RT-PCR of the TCR CDR3 relied on the HTBI primer set. TCRdb re-called the multiplex PCR reads through MiXCR, storing one row per CDR3 protein. The sample shows 500,000 or so distinct CDR3 sequences, 17% of them seen only once. Sequencing was performed on blood. The origin of the receptors is a woman between 18 and 29 years old with Graves' ophthalmopathy.

The gene calls are TRBV4-2 and TRBJ2-7; D gene ambiguous. Germline V gives CDR1 LGHNA, CDR2 YNFKEQ. The length of the CDR3 is 14 residues. The V gene lost 5 bases and the J gene lost 3 bases, with 14 bases spanning the gap. CDR3 sequence (DNA): TGTGCCAGCAGCAGCCTCTTAGGAATCTACGAGCAGTACTTC. This codes for CASSSLLGIYEQYF.

This clonotype has a count of ten or more. The genes are TRBV6-2 or TRBV6-3 and TRBJ2-7; D remains unclear. The CDR3 spans 13 residues. Germline V gene lookup returns CDR1 MNHEY and CDR2 SVGEGT. V was pared by 7 bases and J by 4 bases, with 14 bases between. For the CDR3, the DNA is TGTGCCAGCATGTCCGCGGCCTCTTACGAGCAGTACTTC. Protein: CASMSAASYEQYF.

This clonotype appeared many times. V gene TRBV7-6 combines with J gene TRBJ1-1, with D perhaps TRBD1 (6 bases). The CDR3 is 14 amino acids. Germline lookup yields CDR1 SGHVS and CDR2 FNYEAQ. Trimming left V 5 bases short and J 4 bases short, with 14 bases between. The CDR3 coding sequence is TGTGCCAGCAGCCAAACAGGGCGGGGCACTGAAGCTTTCTTT. It translates to CASSQTGRGTEAFF.

This clonotype showed up many times. The V gene is TRBV30, the J gene TRBJ2-1; D uncertain. Trimming took 2 bases from V and 8 from J, leaving 13 bases between them. The germline gives CDR1 GTSNPN, CDR2 SVGIG (reference sequence). The CDR3 consists of 13 residues. In DNA, the CDR3 is TGTGCCTGGAGTACAGTTGCCGGGCATGAGCAGTTCTTC. This encodes CAWSTVAGHEQFF. Variable domain in full (rest from reference TRBV30 and TRBJ2-1): SQTIHQWPATLVQPVGSPLSLECTVEGTSNPNLYWYRQAAGRGLQLLFYSVGIGQISSEVPQNLSASRPQDRQFILSSKKLLLSDSGFYLCAWSTVAGHEQFFGPGTRLTVL.

This clonotype has ten or more counts. The chain is built from TRBV11-2 and TRBJ2-3; D perhaps matches TRBD1 (6 bases). This CDR3 is 12 amino acids long. Germline-derived CDR1 and CDR2 are SGHAT and FQNNGV. V lost 6 bases and J 2 bases, leaving 6 bases between the germline ends. CDR3 sequence: CASRGATDTQYF. The CDR3 DNA reads as TGTGCCAGCAGGGGGGCCACAGATACGCAGTATTTT.

This clonotype was recorded a few times. The rearrangement uses TRBV7-9 and TRBJ2-3; TRBD2 aligns across 8 bases. Germline V lookup: CDR1 SEHNR, CDR2 FQNEAQ (reference sequence). J gave up 2 bases and V 3 bases, and 4 bases lay outside the gene matches. CDR3 length equals 15 residues. The CDR3 DNA follows: TGTGCCAGCAGCTTTACTAGCGGAACCACAGATACGCAGTATTTT. It is translated as CASSFTSGTTDTQYF.

This clonotype came up many times. The V gene is TRBV12-3 or TRBV12-4, the J gene TRBJ1-2; D perhaps matches TRBD1 (6 bases). Trimming pared 7 bases from V and 3 bases from J, leaving 15 bases between. The CDR3 has 14 amino acids. The CDR3 DNA sequence: TGTGCCAGCACCCTTGGGGGGGCGGACTATGGCTACACCTTC. The encoded protein is CASTLGGADYGYTF.

In its sample, this clonotype was seen a few times. The chain has TRBV14 and TRBJ2-7; D gene ambiguous. V was cut by 0 bases and J by 3 bases, with 6 bases left in between. The CDR3 spans 13 residues. Germline V gene lookup returns CDR1 SGHDN and CDR2 FVKESK. The CDR3 bases are TGTGCCAGCAGCCAAGATTGGGACTACGAGCAGTACTTC. Translation: CASSQDWDYEQYF.

V gene TRBV30 combines with J gene TRBJ1-5, with 8 positions matching TRBD1. The J segment lost 5 bases and the V segment lost 8 bases, leaving 11 bases of the junction unmatched. The CDR3 has 14 amino acids. CDR1 GTSNPN and CDR2 SVGIG come from the germline V gene (reference sequence). CDR3 coding DNA: TGTGCCAGTAGTATGACAGGGGCACATCAGCCCCAGCATTTT. Translation: CASSMTGAHQPQHF.

This clonotype was picked up many times. V and J are TRBV5-1 and TRBJ2-3; 8 nucleotides align to TRBD1. The length of the CDR3 is 17 residues. Losses at the gene ends were 0 bases for V and 5 bases for J; bases not matched to a gene: 11. Looked up from germline, CDR1 is SGHRS and CDR2 is YFSETQ. The CDR3 here is CASSLGQGRWAQDTQYF. As DNA, the CDR3 is TGCGCCAGCAGCTTGGGACAGGGGAGGTGGGCACAAGATACGCAGTATTTT.

The chain links TRBV10-3 to TRBJ1-5; the D gene is possibly TRBD1 (5 bases). This CDR3 is 15 amino acids long. Germline V gene sequence: CDR1 ENHRY, CDR2 SYGVKD. Trimming pared 0 bases from V and 4 bases from J, leaving 10 bases between. The CDR3 DNA reads TGTGCCATCAGTGAGTCAGGTCGGGGGAATCAGCCCCAGCATTTT. This sequence encodes CAISESGRGNQPQHF.

Many counts were recorded for this clonotype. This CDR3 is CAWSKGRMNTEAFF. In DNA, the CDR3 is TGTGCCTGGAGTAAAGGTCGGATGAACACTGAAGCTTTCTTT. The V and J genes are TRBV30 and TRBJ1-1; D is ambiguous. CDR1 and CDR2 from the germline V gene are GTSNPN and SVGIG (reference sequence). The CDR3 has 14 residues. The ends were cut back, 2 bases at V and 0 bases at J, with 10 bases in the middle.

The chain uses TRBV3-1 and TRBJ1-2; possible D gene TRBD1, 6 bases. Germline CDR1 is LGHDT and CDR2 is YNNKEL (reference sequence). This CDR3 has 15 amino acids. The V end lost 1 base, the J end lost 4 bases, and 13 bases lay between the germline ends. The CDR3 spells CASSQAVRGGYGYTF. As DNA, the CDR3 is TGTGCCAGCAGCCAAGCGGTAAGGGGGGGCTATGGCTACACCTTC.

This clonotype was counted at least ten times. The chain is built from TRBV2 and TRBJ2-3, with 11 bases aligning to TRBD2. The J segment lost 1 base and the V segment lost 6 bases, leaving 0 bases of the junction unmatched. The CDR3 extends over 14 amino acids. Germline values: CDR1 SNHLY, CDR2 FYNNEI. The chain's CDR3 is CASRLAGGTDTQYF. The CDR3 DNA reads as TGTGCCAGCAGACTAGCGGGAGGCACAGATACGCAGTATTTT.

This clonotype showed up many times. The rearrangement links TRBV5-6 to TRBJ2-3; 10 positions match TRBD2. The CDR3 loop spans 16 amino acids. Losses at the gene ends were 4 bases for V and 1 base for J; bases not matched to a gene: 6. The V gene's germline CDR1 is SGHDT and CDR2 YYEEEE. The chain's CDR3 is CASSPTGTSGTDTQYF. The CDR3, as DNA: TGTGCCAGCAGCCCCACAGGGACTAGCGGCACAGATACGCAGTATTTT.

This clonotype came up many times. V is TRBV3-1 and J is TRBJ2-1, with 7 bases that match TRBD2. The CDR3 length is 17 residues. CDR1 is LGHDT, CDR2 YNNKEL, per germline (reference sequence). V shed 0 bases and J 4 bases; nucleotides not matched to a gene: 9. The DNA of the CDR3 is TGTGCCAGCAGCCAAGATGTGTGGGAGGGATTTTACAATGAGCAGTTCTTC. Protein: CASSQDVWEGFYNEQFF.

There are many counts of this clonotype. The rearrangement links TRBV28 to TRBJ1-1, with D perhaps matching TRBD1 (6 bases). Between the trimmed V and J ends, which lost 7 bases and 1 base, there was a span of 13 bases. The V gene's germline CDR1 is MDHEN and CDR2 SYDVKM. The CDR3 is 14 amino acids. The CDR3 DNA reads as TGTGCCAGCATCCCCAGGGGACCGAACACTGAAGCTTTCTTT. Its protein product is CASIPRGPNTEAFF.

This clonotype appeared a few times. V usage is TRBV28 and J usage is TRBJ1-1, with D possibly being TRBD1 (5 bases). The CDR3 contains 15 residues. The germline V gene encodes CDR1 MDHEN and CDR2 SYDVKM. V was trimmed by 4 bases and J by 5 bases, leaving 17 bases between them. The CDR3 coding sequence is TGTGCCAGCAGTTCATGGCGCGGGGGTAGAACTGAAGCTTTCTTT. Residues: CASSSWRGGRTEAFF.

The chain carries TRBV2 and TRBJ1-3; D call uncertain. The CDR3 totals 15 residues. Trimming cost V 2 bases and J 1 base, with 9 bases left between them. Per the germline V gene, CDR1 is SNHLY and CDR2 is FYNNEI. In DNA, the CDR3 is TGTGCCAGCAGTGAAACCCGATCTTCTGGAAACACCATATATTTT. Its translation: CASSETRSSGNTIYF.

This clonotype was picked up a small number of times. The chain couples TRBV10-1 to TRBJ2-5; 7 positions agree with TRBD2. From germline, CDR1 is WNHNN and CDR2 SYGVQD (reference sequence). This CDR3 is built from 16 residues. Trimming removed 6 bases from V and 4 bases from J; junction bases left unmatched: 14. CDR3 protein: CASSPRRGGGGETQYF. The CDR3 DNA reads TGCGCCAGCAGCCCGAGAAGGGGCGGGGGTGGAGAGACCCAGTACTTC.

There are many counts of this clonotype. The CDR3 spells CASSASGRGNNEQFF. CDR3 nucleotides: TGTGCCAGCAGTGCTAGCGGGAGAGGAAACAATGAGCAGTTCTTC. The J gene is TRBJ2-1, the V gene TRBV28; 10 nucleotides line up with TRBD2. Germline CDR1 MDHEN, CDR2 SYDVKM. Germline trimming cut 5 bases from V and 5 bases from J; bases unmatched to any gene: 6. CDR3 length: 15 residues. Full variable domain (missing parts from reference TRBV28 and TRBJ2-1): DVKVTQSSRYLVKRTGEKVFLECVQDMDHENMFWYRQDPGLGLRLIYFSYDVKMKEKGDIPEGYSVSREKKERFSLILESASTNQTSMYLCASSASGRGNNEQFFGPGTRLTVL.

This clonotype appeared a few times. The chain employs TRBV4-1 and TRBJ1-2, with D perhaps matching TRBD1 (5 bases). The V end lost 4 bases, the J end lost 3 bases, and 18 bases lay between the germline ends. The CDR3 has 16 amino acids. CDR1 is MGHRA and CDR2 is YSYEKL in the germline V gene. CDR3 DNA sequence: TGCGCCAGCAGCCCCAGACAGCACAGCGCCTACTATGGCTACACCTTC. Its translation: CASSPRQHSAYYGYTF.

This clonotype was seen more than once but under ten times. The DNA of the CDR3 is TGTGCCAGTTCGGGACTAGCGGGAGCCTCTAGGGATGAGCAGTTCTTC. Translation: CASSGLAGASRDEQFF. V and J are TRBV19 and TRBJ2-1, with 14 bases fitting TRBD2. Germline V gives CDR1 LNHDA, CDR2 SQIVND (reference sequence). J gave up 8 bases and V 8 bases, and 11 bases lay outside the gene matches. This CDR3 is built from 16 residues.